Shown below are 27 T cell receptor beta chains from a single sample sequenced in a study of long-term antiretroviral therapy in people with HIV. Sequencing relied on immunoSEQ assay v3.0, run at survey level. Clones were read by immunoSEQ multiplex PCR, and TCRdb kept only the in-frame ones, dropping some. The sample contains approximately 30,000 clones, around 84% of which appear only once. The starting material was unsorted PBMCs, obtained 0.8 years after starting antiretroviral therapy. The receptors shown here come from a woman in her twenties or thirties with HIV.

The CDR3 DNA is TGTGCCAGCAGCGTGACTAGCAATGAGCAGTTCTTC. Residues: CASSVTSNEQFF. The chain carries TRBV7-9 and TRBJ2-1; tentatively, D is TRBD2 (6 bases). Per the germline V gene, CDR1 is SEHNR and CDR2 is FQNEAQ (reference sequence). The V end lost 5 bases, the J end lost 6 bases, and 8 bases lay between the germline ends. This CDR3 contains 12 residues.

V usage is TRBV2 and J usage is TRBJ2-7; D gene unclear. The CDR3 spans 13 residues. CDR1 is SNHLY, CDR2 FYNNEI, per germline. V dropped 7 bases and J dropped 0 bases, with 10 bases sitting between them. The CDR3 protein is CASNGRSSYEQYV. CDR3 nucleotide sequence: TGTGCCAGCAATGGACGGTCCTCCTACGAGCAGTACGTC.

The CDR3 bases are TGTGCCAGCGCCTTCGGAAACACCATATATTTT. The encoded protein is CASAFGNTIYF. The rearrangement joins TRBV25-1 to TRBJ1-3, with no clear D. The germline CDR1 and CDR2 sequences are MGHDK and SYGVNS. The CDR3 consists of 11 residues. Trimming removed 8 bases at V and 4 bases at J, with 6 bases between.

This chain links TRBV5-1 with TRBJ1-1, with 7 bases fitting TRBD1. CDR3 length equals 15 residues. CDR1 and CDR2 (germline): SGHRS, YFSETQ. The V segment lost 4 bases and the J segment 1 base; nucleotides outside the gene matches: 7. The CDR3 sequence is CASSTTGTENTEAFF. Written as DNA, the CDR3 is TGCGCCAGCAGCACGACCGGGACAGAGAACACTGAAGCTTTCTTT.

In its sample, this clone was seen once. V gene TRBV7-3 combines with J gene TRBJ2-5; 8 bases fit TRBD2. Unmatched junction bases numbered 5, after V lost 5 bases and J lost 3 bases. Germline lookup yields CDR1 SGHTA and CDR2 FQGTGA. The CDR3 runs to 14 residues. CDR3 sequence: CASSPRGGEETQYF. DNA for the CDR3: TGTGCCAGCAGCCCCCGGGGGGGGGAAGAGACCCAGTACTTC.

The chain combines TRBV10-3 with TRBJ1-5; D remains unclear. This CDR3 contains 12 residues. With 4 bases removed from V and 2 bases from J, the gap between germline ends came to 3 bases. Germline CDR1 reads ENHRY; CDR2 reads SYGVKD. The DNA of the CDR3 is TGTGCCATCAGTGGCGGCAATCAGCCCCAGCATTTT. Encoded protein: CAISGGNQPQHF.

The chain recombines TRBV4-2 with TRBJ2-4; D call uncertain. There are 14 residues in the CDR3. Germline-derived CDR1 and CDR2 are LGHNA and YNFKEQ. Trimming left V 0 bases short and J 4 bases short, with 7 bases between. The CDR3, as DNA: TGTGCCAGCAGCCAAGAGAACCGAAAAAACATTCAGTACTTC. This gives the protein CASSQENRKNIQYF.

The J gene is TRBJ2-7, the V gene TRBV30; 9 nucleotides match TRBD1. CDR3 size: 15 residues. Germline V lookup: CDR1 GTSNPN, CDR2 SVGIG (reference sequence). V was clipped by 1 base and J by 2 bases; unmatched bases: 6. The CDR3 protein is CAWSGDREDPYEQYF. The CDR3 DNA is TGTGCCTGGAGTGGGGACAGGGAAGATCCCTACGAGCAGTACTTC.

This clone was detected a few times. The chain joins TRBV7-2 to TRBJ2-7; possible D gene TRBD1, 6 bases. The CDR3 extends over 14 amino acids. The V end was cut by 5 bases, the J end by 4 bases, with 15 bases between. Germline CDR1 reads SGHTA; CDR2 reads FQGNSA. The CDR3: CASSQRDTLYEQYF. CDR3 DNA sequence: TGTGCCAGCAGCCAACGGGACACCCTTTACGAGCAGTACTTC.

The V call is TRBV6-1, the J call TRBJ1-2; D ambiguous. Trimming removed 5 bases from V and 4 bases from J, with 11 bases in between. The CDR3 is made up of 13 amino acids. Germline-derived CDR1 and CDR2 are MNHNS and SASEGT. CDR3 bases: TGTGCCAGCAGTTCCGGAGGGTCCTATGGCTACACCTTC. Encoded protein: CASSSGGSYGYTF.

In the case of this clone: At one end, the junction sequence differs from germline, possibly due to a read error. The rearrangement uses TRBV7-9 and TRBJ2-2; no firm D call. The germline gives CDR1 SEHNR, CDR2 FQNEAQ (reference sequence). The length of the CDR3 is 12 residues. CDR3 nucleotides: TGTGCCAGCAGCTTAGGGACCGTGGAGCTGTTTTTT. It codes for CASSLGTVELFF. Together with reference TRBV7-9 and TRBJ2-2, the CDR3 gives the full variable domain: DTGVSQNPRHKITKRGQNVTFRCDPISEHNRLYWYRQTLGQGPEFLTYFQNEAQLEKSRLLSDRFSAERPKGSFSTLEIQRTEQGDSAMYLCASSLGTVELFFGEGSRLTVL.

The J gene is TRBJ1-1, the V gene TRBV18; D unresolved. V was pared by 2 bases and J by 6 bases, with 10 bases between. The CDR3 contains 13 residues. Germline V gene lookup returns CDR1 KGHSH and CDR2 LQKENI. CDR3 nucleotide sequence: TGTGCCAGCTCACCAGCCTCGTCCCCTGAAGCTTTCTTT. As protein: CASSPASSPEAFF.

This chain joins TRBV14 and TRBJ2-6, with TRBD1 as a possible D gene (7 bases). V dropped 3 bases and J dropped 4 bases, with 16 bases sitting between them. The CDR3 is 17 amino acids. CDR1 is SGHDN, CDR2 FVKESK, per germline. In nucleotides, the CDR3 is TGTGCCAGCAGCCATCGACAGGGACTTGGCGGGGCCAACGTCCTGACTTTC. Protein product: CASSHRQGLGGANVLTF.

This rearrangement joins TRBV9 to TRBJ2-2, with D perhaps TRBD2 (6 bases). Per the germline V gene, CDR1 is SGDLS and CDR2 is YYNGEE. The CDR3 runs to 16 residues. V lost 4 bases and J 1 base, leaving 14 bases between the germline ends. The CDR3 loop is CASSLIPGLNTGELFF. Written as DNA, the CDR3 is TGTGCCAGCAGCTTAATTCCGGGACTGAACACCGGGGAGCTGTTTTTT.

The chain carries TRBV6-4 and TRBJ2-3; possible D gene TRBD1, 5 bases. The V gene's germline CDR1 is MRHNA and CDR2 SNTAGT. V was pared by 3 bases and J by 2 bases, with 15 bases between. The CDR3 loop spans 16 amino acids. The CDR3 loop reads CASSERTPGSTDTQYF. In DNA, the CDR3 is TGTGCCAGCAGTGAAAGGACACCCGGTTCCACAGATACGCAGTATTTT.

The chain joins TRBV10-2 to TRBJ1-2, with a tentative D call TRBD1 (6 bases). The germline CDR1 and CDR2 sequences are WSHSY and SAAADI. V was pared by 7 bases and J by 8 bases, with 17 bases between. The CDR3 consists of 13 residues. CDR3: CASTFDRISGYTF. CDR3 DNA sequence: TGCGCCAGCACTTTCGACAGGATCAGCGGCTACACCTTC.

DNA of the CDR3: TGCAGCGTTAGAACCACTGAAGCTTTCTTT. It is translated as CSVRTTEAFF. The V call is TRBV29-1, the J call TRBJ1-1; no definite D call. In germline, CDR1 is SQVTM, CDR2 ANQGSEA. Trimming removed 5 bases at V and 4 bases at J, with 5 bases between. This CDR3 has 10 residues.

This rearrangement joins TRBV2 to TRBJ1-4; no definite D call. V was shortened by 6 bases and J by 8 bases, with 7 bases between the two germline ends. Germline V gene data show CDR1 as SNHLY and CDR2 as FYNNEI. CDR3 length equals 11 residues. CDR3 amino acids: CASRGREKLFF. The CDR3 DNA follows: TGTGCCAGCAGGGGGAGAGAAAAACTGTTTTTT.

The chain employs TRBV6-1 and TRBJ2-7, with D maybe TRBD2 (6 bases). V was pared by 2 bases and J by 2 bases, with 10 bases between. The CDR3 runs 14 residues. The germline gives CDR1 MNHNS, CDR2 SASEGT. CDR3 in amino acids: CASSEQGGPYEQYV. CDR3 nucleotides: TGTGCCAGCAGTGAACAGGGAGGCCCCTACGAGCAGTACGTC.

This clone appeared a few times. The genes are TRBV19 and TRBJ2-1; 9 bases are a match to TRBD1. This CDR3 region has 15 residues. Germline CDR1 and CDR2: LNHDA and SQIVND (reference sequence). Unmatched junction bases numbered 10, after V lost 5 bases and J lost 8 bases. This chain's CDR3 is CASSPQQGAGDEQFF. For the CDR3, the DNA is TGTGCCAGTAGTCCCCAACAGGGGGCTGGCGATGAGCAGTTCTTC.

The gene calls are TRBV30 and TRBJ1-4, with D possibly matching TRBD1 (6 bases). This CDR3 spans 13 amino acids. Germline V gives CDR1 GTSNPN, CDR2 SVGIG (reference sequence). V was cut by 0 bases and J by 13 bases, with 15 bases left in between. The CDR3, as DNA: TGTGCCTGGAGTGTACTCCCCACGGACAGACTGTTTTTT. Protein sequence: CAWSVLPTDRLFF. Filled out from reference TRBV30 and TRBJ1-4, the complete variable domain reads SQTIHQWPATLVQPVGSPLSLECTVEGTSNPNLYWYRQAAGRGLQLLFYSVGIGQISSEVPQNLSASRPQDRQFILSSKKLLLSDSGFYLCAWSVLPTDRLFFGSGTQLSVL.

The rearrangement joins TRBV4-1 to TRBJ2-3; TRBD2 might be the D (5 bases). The germline V and J ends were trimmed by 3 bases and 5 bases, with 21 bases remaining between them. Per the germline V gene, CDR1 is MGHRA and CDR2 is YSYEKL. The CDR3 length is 17 residues. The CDR3 bases are TGCGCCAGCAGCCAGGTCTTCGGAACTAGGAACGAAGATACGCAGTATTTT. Translated, it gives CASSQVFGTRNEDTQYF.

The V gene is TRBV7-2, the J gene TRBJ2-1; possible D gene TRBD1, 6 bases. Germline V gene data show CDR1 as SGHTA and CDR2 as FQGNSA. V was cut by 5 bases and J by 10 bases, with 18 bases left in between. This CDR3 has 14 amino acids. CDR3 coding DNA: TGTGCCAGCAGCACCCAGGGTGGGGGCTACGAGCAGTTCTTC. Translating it yields CASSTQGGGYEQFF.

The V gene is TRBV2, the J gene TRBJ2-2; TRBD1 agrees at 8 bases. Germline loops: CDR1 SNHLY, CDR2 FYNNEI. The CDR3 contains 15 residues. After removal of 6 bases from V and 0 bases from J, the junction contained 3 bases not matched to a gene. CDR3 coding DNA: TGTGCCAGCAGGGACAGGGCTGCGAACACCGGGGAGCTGTTTTTT. It encodes CASRDRAANTGELFF.

The CDR3 DNA follows: TGTGCCAGCAGTTCAAGGGGGACGGGGAACTATGGCTACACCTTC. Its translation is CASSSRGTGNYGYTF. The V call is TRBV6-5, the J call TRBJ1-2; D possibly corresponds to TRBD1 (6 bases). Germline CDR1 and CDR2: MNHEY and SVGAGI. V was pared by 4 bases and J by 2 bases, with 14 bases between. This CDR3 has 15 residues.

The chain links TRBV5-6 to TRBJ2-7; no firm D call. Germline values: CDR1 SGHDT, CDR2 YYEEEE. The CDR3 runs to 11 residues. Trimming pared 4 bases from V and 7 bases from J, leaving 9 bases between. Here the CDR3 DNA reads TGTGCCAGCAGCCGATCGAGGGAGCAGTACTTC. Protein product: CASSRSREQYF.

The V call is TRBV2, the J call TRBJ2-7, with 11 nucleotides matching TRBD2. The germline V gene has CDR1 SNHLY and CDR2 FYNNEI. Trimming at V came to 6 bases and at J to 0 bases, leaving 4 bases not matched to a gene. This CDR3 region has 15 residues. The CDR3 loop is CASSTSGGISYEQYV. CDR3 nucleotides: TGTGCCAGCAGCACTAGCGGGGGAATCTCCTACGAGCAGTACGTC.